These 19 T cell receptor beta chains originate from one sample sequenced in a study of blood T cells in healthy people across ages. Next came a second PCR, run for about 6 to 11 cycles, which used a sample-barcoded 5' primer along with a J-beta primer mix. TCRdb re-called the 5' RACE reads with MiXCR, one entry per CDR3 protein. Among hundreds of thousands of distinct CDR3 sequences listed, around a fifth were seen once. What was sequenced was blood. These receptors were taken from a man in his 70s in good health.

The CDR3 loop is CSARVQGANTQYF. The CDR3, as DNA: TGCAGTGCTAGAGTTCAGGGTGCGAATACGCAGTATTTT. This chain connects TRBV20-1 to TRBJ2-3, with a possible D match to TRBD1 (5 bases). Per germline, CDR1 DFQATT and CDR2 SNEGSKA (reference sequence). This CDR3 is built from 13 residues. The ends were cut back, 1 base at V and 7 bases at J, with 12 bases in the middle.

The chain is built from TRBV12-3 or TRBV12-4 and TRBJ2-1, with TRBD1 matching over 8 bases. The J call could be wrong; TRBJ2-7 is a better fit for the DNA end. The CDR3 has 14 residues. The CDR3 nucleotides read TGTGCCAGCAGGCAGACAGGGGAATCCTACGAGCAGTACTTC. As protein: CASRQTGESYEQYF.

This clonotype was found a few times. The CDR3 nucleotides read TGTGCCAGCAGCCACGGGACAGCCACAGATACGCAGTATTTT. Translated: CASSHGTATDTQYF. The gene calls are TRBV7-2 and TRBJ2-3, with 7 bases that match TRBD1. This CDR3 is 14 amino acids long. Germline trimming cut 5 bases from V and 2 bases from J; bases unmatched to any gene: 4. The germline V gene encodes CDR1 SGHTA and CDR2 FQGNSA.

This clonotype was seen ten or more times. V usage is TRBV20-1 and J usage is TRBJ2-5; D is perhaps TRBD1 (6 bases). Matching the DNA end better, TRBJ2-7 makes the J call doubtful. CDR1 DFQATT and CDR2 SNEGSKA come from the germline V gene (reference sequence). The CDR3 loop spans 14 amino acids. CDR3 region: CSARDRVRGYEQYF. The CDR3 nucleotides are TGCAGTGCTAGAGATCGGGTCAGGGGCTACGAGCAGTACTTC.

Concerning this clonotype itself: One junction end does not reproduce the germline sequence, and a read error may be involved. This rearrangement joins TRBV3-1 to TRBJ2-1, with 11 bases aligning to TRBD2. CDR1 and CDR2 from the germline V gene are LGHDT and YNNKEL (reference sequence). The CDR3 sequence is 18 residues long. The CDR3 region is CASSQDPGLAVNNNEQSF. The CDR3 nucleotides are TGTGCCAGCAGCCAAGATCCGGGACTAGCGGTGAATAACAATGAGCAGTCCTTC.

Only a few counts were recorded for this clonotype. The rearrangement links TRBV20-1 to TRBJ2-7; the D is unclear. CDR3 length: 13 amino acids. V was trimmed by 0 bases and J by 6 bases, leaving 12 bases between them. Germline V gene lookup returns CDR1 DFQATT and CDR2 SNEGSKA (reference sequence). CDR3 bases: TGCAGTGCTAGAGAGGGTAGGGCGTTCGAGCAGTACTTC. Translating it yields CSAREGRAFEQYF.

The sample holds many counts of this clonotype. The rearrangement uses TRBV6-6 and TRBJ2-7, with unresolved D. Trimming pared 0 bases from V and 0 bases from J, leaving 6 bases between. CDR3 length: 14 residues. CDR1 is MNHNY and CDR2 is SVGAGI in the germline V gene (reference sequence). CDR3 region: CASSYSASSYEQYF. In nucleotides, the CDR3 is TGTGCCAGCAGTTACTCCGCGTCCTCCTACGAGCAGTACTTC.

V usage is TRBV7-2 and J usage is TRBJ2-5; D gene ambiguous. The CDR3 totals 12 residues. V gave up 2 bases and J gave up 8 bases, with 9 bases separating them. CDR1 SGHTA and CDR2 FQGNSA come from the germline V gene. CDR3 protein: CASSLPPLTQYF. CDR3 coding DNA: TGTGCCAGCAGCTTACCGCCCTTAACCCAGTACTTC. Full variable domain (remainder filled in from reference TRBV7-2 and TRBJ2-5): GAGVSQSPSNKVTEKGKDVELRCDPISGHTALYWYRQSLGQGLEFLIYFQGNSAPDKSGLPSDRFSAERTGGSVSTLTIQRTQQEDSAVYLCASSLPPLTQYFGPGTRLLVL.

This clonotype was found a few times. A much larger clone lies a single base off, so this may be a read error. The chain is built from TRBV7-9 and TRBJ1-4; D is unresolved. The CDR3 totals 11 residues. CDR1 and CDR2 (germline): SEHNR, FQNEAQ (reference sequence). The CDR3 here is CASCLSQKLFF. Here the CDR3 DNA reads TGTGCCAGCTGCTTGTCTCAAAAACTGTTTTTT.

The chain combines TRBV25-1 with TRBJ1-5, with D perhaps matching TRBD1 (5 bases). Per the germline V gene, CDR1 is MGHDK and CDR2 is SYGVNS. Trimming cost V 1 base and J 4 bases, with 11 bases left between them. CDR3 length: 15 residues. CDR3 protein: CASSELRAGNQPQHF. The CDR3 region has the DNA TGTGCCAGCAGTGAATTGAGGGCAGGGAATCAGCCCCAGCATTTT.

This sequence joins TRBV12-3 or TRBV12-4 and TRBJ1-4; weak D call: TRBD1 (5 bases). The CDR3 covers 12 residues. Trimming took 8 bases from V and 5 from J, leaving 9 bases between them. CDR3 bases: TGTGCCAGCGGGGGGGTGAATGAAAAACTGTTTTTT. This gives the protein CASGGVNEKLFF.

This clonotype appeared a few times. This chain connects TRBV7-9 to TRBJ2-4, with D possibly matching TRBD2 (5 bases). Deletions cut 0 bases from V and 14 bases from J, with 11 bases between. Looked up from germline, CDR1 is SEHNR and CDR2 is FQNEAQ (reference sequence). CDR3 length: 12 amino acids. In DNA form, the CDR3 reads TGTGCCAGCAGCTTAGCCCCGGGAAGGGAGTACTTC. Translation gives CASSLAPGREYF.

With respect to this clonotype: Given a much more abundant clone one base away, this may be a read error. The rearrangement uses TRBV5-5 and TRBJ2-1; 8 positions match TRBD2. J was trimmed by 6 bases and V by 0 bases; bases with no gene match: 8. CDR3 length equals 16 residues. CDR1 SGHKS and CDR2 YYEKEE come from the germline V gene (reference sequence). The CDR3 sequence is CASSLAPAGDSNEQFF. CDR3 bases: TGTGCCAGCAGCTTGGCCCCAGCGGGAGACTCCAATGAGCAGTTCTTC. Using reference TRBV5-5 and TRBJ2-1 for the parts outside the CDR3, the full variable domain is DAGVTQSPTHLIKTRGQQVTLRCSPISGHKSVSWYQQVLGQGPQFIFQYYEKEERGRGNFPDRFSARQFPNYSSELNVNALLLGDSALYLCASSLAPAGDSNEQFFGPGTRLTVL.

This chain links TRBV10-3 with TRBJ2-2; 9 bases fit TRBD2. CDR1 and CDR2 from the germline V gene are ENHRY and SYGVKD. With 4 bases clipped from V and 2 bases from J, the junction kept 5 bases outside the gene matches. The CDR3 covers 16 residues. As DNA, the CDR3 is TGTGCCATCAGTGGACTAGCGGTTGGAAACACCGGGGAGCTGTTTTTT. Amino acid sequence: CAISGLAVGNTGELFF.

The gene calls are TRBV20-1 and TRBJ1-4; 8 nucleotides match TRBD1. CDR3 length: 13 amino acids. Germline-derived CDR1 and CDR2 are DFQATT and SNEGSKA (reference sequence). V gave up 4 bases and J gave up 7 bases; unmatched junction bases: 5. CDR3: CSATQGAGEKLFF. CDR3 bases: TGCAGTGCTACCCAGGGGGCAGGTGAAAAACTGTTTTTT.

This clonotype has more than one count but fewer than ten. The CDR3 loop is CSAREGQMNTEAFF. The CDR3 DNA reads as TGCAGTGCTAGAGAGGGGCAGATGAACACTGAAGCTTTCTTT. The J gene is TRBJ1-1, the V gene TRBV20-1; weak D call: TRBD1 (5 bases). The V end lost 0 bases, the J end lost 0 bases, and 8 bases lay between the germline ends. The CDR3 runs 14 residues. Germline values: CDR1 DFQATT, CDR2 SNEGSKA (reference sequence).

The chain uses TRBV7-9 and TRBJ1-2; D is uncertain. Germline V gene sequence: CDR1 SEHNR, CDR2 FQNEAQ (reference sequence). This CDR3 has 14 amino acids. V shed 0 bases and J shed 5 bases, with 10 bases lying between them. The CDR3: CASSLALIEYGYTF. The CDR3 DNA is TGTGCCAGCAGCTTAGCACTAATAGAGTATGGCTACACCTTC.

This chain uses TRBV11-1 with TRBJ1-1; 8 nucleotides align to TRBD1. CDR1 and CDR2 from the germline V gene are SGHAT and FQDESV (reference sequence). J was trimmed by 11 bases and V by 5 bases; bases with no gene match: 4. This CDR3 spans 11 amino acids. This chain's CDR3 is CASSPDRDAFF. The CDR3 region has the DNA TGTGCCAGCAGCCCGGACAGGGATGCTTTCTTT.

This clonotype was recorded a few times. The chain has TRBV28 and TRBJ2-4; D remains ambiguous. CDR1 and CDR2 (germline): MDHEN, SYDVKM. This CDR3 region has 12 residues. Trimming took off 7 bases at V and 11 bases at J, with 15 bases between the two ends. The CDR3 sequence is CASNSDPYVQYF. In nucleotides, the CDR3 is TGTGCCAGCAATTCGGACCCCTACGTTCAGTACTTC.